A single sample gave rise to the 19 T cell receptor beta chains below, sequenced in a study of CD8+ T cells in alopecia areata. cDNA serving as the sequencing template came from extracted, reverse transcribed RNA. Clones were read by immunoSEQ multiplex PCR, and TCRdb kept only the in-frame ones, dropping some. The sample includes 200,000 to 250,000 clones, around 62% of them seen just once. Sequencing used CD4+ T cells sorted from blood, obtained at week 0. All receptors come from a human donor with alopecia areata.

The chain employs TRBV30 and TRBJ1-5; 7 bases agree with TRBD1. Germline trimming cut 2 bases from V and 6 bases from J; bases unmatched to any gene: 4. CDR3 size: 13 residues. Germline values: CDR1 GTSNPN, CDR2 SVGIG (reference sequence). CDR3 DNA sequence: TGTGCCTGGAGTAGGGGGCTTGCTCAGCCCCAGCATTTT. It is translated as CAWSRGLAQPQHF.

V usage is TRBV18 and J usage is TRBJ2-2, with D unclear. CDR3 length equals 12 residues. V was clipped by 6 bases and J by 5 bases, with 7 bases between them. Germline CDR1 reads KGHSH; CDR2 reads LQKENI. CDR3 sequence (DNA): TGTGCCAGCTCTCTCGAGACCGGGGAGCTGTTTTTT. Translating it yields CASSLETGELFF.

There are a few counts of this clone. The DNA of the CDR3 is TGTGCCAGCAGCCAAAACAGGGCTTCCAATGAGCAGTTCTTC. It codes for CASSQNRASNEQFF. The chain recombines TRBV16 with TRBJ2-1, with D possibly matching TRBD1 (6 bases). There are 14 residues in the CDR3. Trimming took off 2 bases at V and 6 bases at J, with 11 bases between the two ends. Germline V gene data show CDR1 as KGHSY and CDR2 as FQNENV. Full variable domain (outside the CDR3, taken from reference TRBV16 and TRBJ2-1): GEEVAQTPKHLVRGEGQKAKLYCAPIKGHSYVFWYQQVLKNEFKFLISFQNENVFDETGMPKERFSAKCLPNSPCSLEIQATKLEDSAVYFCASSQNRASNEQFFGPGTRLTVL.

The rearrangement joins TRBV5-1 to TRBJ1-2; D may be TRBD1 (6 bases). The length of the CDR3 is 14 residues. The V gene lost 1 base and the J gene lost 2 bases, with 9 bases spanning the gap. Germline CDR1 reads SGHRS; CDR2 reads YFSETQ. The chain's CDR3 is CASSLRGKNYGYTF. DNA for the CDR3: TGCGCCAGCAGCTTGAGGGGGAAGAACTATGGCTACACCTTC.

The J gene is TRBJ2-7, the V gene TRBV5-6; D is uncertain. The V end lost 4 bases, the J end lost 7 bases, and 12 bases lay between the germline ends. This CDR3 is 12 amino acids long. CDR1 is SGHDT and CDR2 is YYEEEE in the germline V gene. CDR3 in DNA: TGTGCCAGCAGCACCTACTCGCTTGAGCAGTACTTC. This sequence encodes CASSTYSLEQYF. The variable domain in full, completed from reference TRBV5-6 and TRBJ2-7, reads DAGVTQSPTHLIKTRGQQVTLRCSPKSGHDTVSWYQQALGQGPQFIFQYYEEEERQRGNFPDRFSGHQFPNYSSELNVNALLLGDSALYLCASSTYSLEQYFGPGTRLTVT.

V and J are TRBV5-1 and TRBJ2-7; 8 nucleotides match TRBD2. CDR3 length: 16 residues. After removal of 4 bases from V and 0 bases from J, the junction contained 9 bases not matched to a gene. Looked up from germline, CDR1 is SGHRS and CDR2 is YFSETQ. CDR3 coding DNA: TGCGCCAGCAGCAGAACTAGCGGAGGTAGCTCCTACGAGCAGTACTTC. Protein product: CASSRTSGGSSYEQYF. Combining the CDR3 with reference TRBV5-1 and TRBJ2-7 gives the whole variable domain KAGVTQTPRYLIKTRGQQVTLSCSPISGHRSVSWYQQTPGQGLQFLFEYFSETQRNKGNFPGRFSGRQFSNSRSEMNVSTLELGDSALYLCASSRTSGGSSYEQYFGPGTRLTVT.

The rearrangement uses TRBV5-1 and TRBJ1-1; D perhaps matches TRBD1 (6 bases). The CDR3 has 13 residues. V was pared by 0 bases and J by 4 bases, with 7 bases between. CDR1 and CDR2 (germline): SGHRS, YFSETQ. CDR3 protein: CASSLDRATEAFF. CDR3 DNA sequence: TGCGCCAGCAGCTTGGACAGGGCCACTGAAGCTTTCTTT.

This clone has more than one count but fewer than ten. The identical CDR3 is also encoded by other nucleotide sequences in the sample. V gene TRBV7-9 combines with J gene TRBJ1-4, with no clear D. The germline gives CDR1 SEHNR, CDR2 FQNEAQ (reference sequence). V was cut by 3 bases and J by 8 bases, with 4 bases left in between. The CDR3 spans 11 residues. CDR3 sequence (DNA): TGTGCCAGCAGCTTTTTGGAAAAACTGTTTTTT. Its translation: CASSFLEKLFF.

The J gene is TRBJ1-1, the V gene TRBV29-1, with no clear D. Germline assignment: CDR1 SQVTM and CDR2 ANQGSEA. The V end lost 3 bases, the J end lost 6 bases, and 8 bases lay between the germline ends. This CDR3 region has 11 residues. CDR3 region: CSVDTAAEAFF. The CDR3 DNA sequence: TGCAGCGTTGATACAGCCGCTGAAGCTTTCTTT.

The rearrangement uses TRBV7-2 and TRBJ1-1, with D possibly being TRBD1 (5 bases). V lost 6 bases, J lost 9 bases, and 17 bases lay in between. Germline loops: CDR1 SGHTA, CDR2 FQGNSA. The CDR3 is 13 residues long. The CDR3 nucleotides are TGTGCCAGCAGTACGGCTGGGGCGCAGAAAGCTTTCTTT. Its translation: CASSTAGAQKAFF.

This chain uses TRBV14 with TRBJ2-1; the match to TRBD1 covers 10 bases. CDR1 and CDR2 from the germline V gene are SGHDN and FVKESK. V lost 1 base to trimming and J lost 7 bases; unmatched junction nucleotides: 4. The CDR3 extends over 15 amino acids. CDR3 bases: TGTGCCAGCAGCCAAGGATGGGACAGGGGAAATGAGCAGTTCTTC. Residues: CASSQGWDRGNEQFF.

The chain links TRBV4-1 to TRBJ2-7; D is possibly TRBD2 (6 bases). Deletions cut 4 bases from V and 4 bases from J, with 14 bases between. CDR1 and CDR2 (germline): MGHRA, YSYEKL. The CDR3 covers 14 residues. This CDR3 reads CASSRPGETYEQYF. The CDR3, as DNA: TGCGCCAGCAGCCGCCCGGGGGAGACTTACGAGCAGTACTTC.

This clone was recorded a few times. V usage is TRBV28 and J usage is TRBJ2-1; possible D gene TRBD2, 6 bases. The V end lost 6 bases, the J end lost 10 bases, and 13 bases lay between the germline ends. CDR3 size: 12 residues. The germline CDR1 and CDR2 sequences are MDHEN and SYDVKM. CDR3 DNA sequence: TGTGCCAGCAGCCTGATCGGGAGCGAGCAGTTCTTC. Its protein is CASSLIGSEQFF.

This clone was recorded only once. This chain joins TRBV6-5 and TRBJ2-3; a possible D gene is TRBD2 (6 bases). The CDR3 is 15 amino acids. Germline-derived CDR1 and CDR2 are MNHEY and SVGAGI. The ends were cut back, 9 bases at V and 2 bases at J, with 18 bases in the middle. The CDR3 DNA sequence: TGTGCCAGTAGTAGGGTCGGCGGGGACACAGATACGCAGTATTTT. Its translation: CASSRVGGDTDTQYF.

As concerns this clone: A single base separates this from a much larger clone, so it may be a read error. The chain recombines TRBV27 with TRBJ1-2; TRBD1 is a possible D gene (6 bases). The CDR3 consists of 12 residues. The germline V gene encodes CDR1 MNHEY and CDR2 SMNVEV (reference sequence). V lost 4 bases, J lost 4 bases, and 7 bases lay in between. The chain's CDR3 is CASSSQGYGYTF. CDR3 nucleotide sequence: TGTGCCAGCAGTTCACAGGGCTATGGCTACACCTTC.

A single count supports this clone. The chain is built from TRBV29-1 and TRBJ1-2; the match to TRBD1 covers 9 bases. This CDR3 has 14 residues. Germline V gene data show CDR1 as SQVTM and CDR2 as ANQGSEA. With 5 bases clipped from V and 8 bases from J, the junction kept 12 bases outside the gene matches. The CDR3 DNA is TGCAGCGTTCGAGCCCCACAGGGGGCGAAAGGCTACACCTTC. Translating gives CSVRAPQGAKGYTF.

The chain employs TRBV4-1 and TRBJ1-3, with a possible D match to TRBD1 (5 bases). There are 13 residues in the CDR3. Germline V lookup: CDR1 MGHRA, CDR2 YSYEKL. V lost 3 bases to trimming and J lost 8 bases, with 11 bases between them. As DNA, the CDR3 is TGCGCCAGCAGCCACTCAGGGACTTACACCATATATTTT. As protein: CASSHSGTYTIYF.

This clone was counted between two and nine times. The chain couples TRBV29-1 to TRBJ1-2, with TRBD1 as a possible D gene (6 bases). Trimming removed 6 bases from V and 3 bases from J, with 14 bases in between. The V gene's germline CDR1 is SQVTM and CDR2 ANQGSEA. The CDR3 length is 13 residues. This CDR3 is CSVAWKGDYGYTF. The CDR3 region has the DNA TGCAGCGTCGCCTGGAAGGGGGACTATGGCTACACCTTC. Using reference TRBV29-1 and TRBJ1-2 for the parts outside the CDR3, the full variable domain is SAVISQKPSRDICQRGTSLTIQCQVDSQVTMMFWYRQQPGQSLTLIATANQGSEATYESGFVIDKFPISRPNLTFSTLTVSNMSPEDSSIYLCSVAWKGDYGYTFGSGTRLTVV.

The table lists this clone with a few counts. The V gene is TRBV2, the J gene TRBJ1-5; D ambiguous. The ends were cut back, 6 bases at V and 7 bases at J, with 16 bases in the middle. Germline V gene lookup returns CDR1 SNHLY and CDR2 FYNNEI. The CDR3 covers 14 residues. DNA of the CDR3: TGTGCCAGCAGCTTCGACTTCAAACACCAGCCCCAGCATTTT. As protein: CASSFDFKHQPQHF.